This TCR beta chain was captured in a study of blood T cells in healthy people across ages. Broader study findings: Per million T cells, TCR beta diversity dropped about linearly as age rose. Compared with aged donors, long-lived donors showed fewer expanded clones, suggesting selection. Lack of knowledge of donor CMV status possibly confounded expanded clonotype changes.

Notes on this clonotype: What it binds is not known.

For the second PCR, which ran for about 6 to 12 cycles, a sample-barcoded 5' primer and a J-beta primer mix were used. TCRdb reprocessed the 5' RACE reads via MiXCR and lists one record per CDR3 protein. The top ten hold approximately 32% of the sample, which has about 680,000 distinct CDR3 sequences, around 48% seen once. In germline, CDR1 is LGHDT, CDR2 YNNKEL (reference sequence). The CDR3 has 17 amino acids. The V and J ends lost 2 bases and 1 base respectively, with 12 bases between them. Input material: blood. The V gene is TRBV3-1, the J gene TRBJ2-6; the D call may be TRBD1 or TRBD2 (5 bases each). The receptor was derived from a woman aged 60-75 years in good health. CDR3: CASSQSWWGSGANVLTF. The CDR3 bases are TGTGCCAGCAGCCAATCGTGGTGGGGGTCTGGGGCCAACGTCCTGACTTTC.